The rows below give T cell receptor beta chains drawn from one sample of a study of shared clonotypes between healthy human individuals. This table comes from immunoSEQ multiplex PCR, and its TCRdb copy is limited to in-frame clones, with some not included. This table holds approximately 1.4 million clones, approximately 98% found once. The sequenced material came from naive CD4+ T cells sorted from blood. Source of these receptors: a young man in good health. CDR3s include the opening cysteine and the closing phenylalanine or tryptophan. The order of the fields is CDR3 length, V gene, D gene, clone size, J gene, CDR3 DNA, CDR3 protein. D genes are given only for firm matches. Size values are once, few and many counts, or a class for expanded clones, and some rows have none.

>14|TRBV18|TRBD1|-|TRBJ1-1
TGTGCCAGCTCCCCGCGGACAGGGGACACTGAAGCTTTCTTT
CASSPRTGDTEAFF
>16|TRBV18|TRBD1|-|TRBJ1-5
TGTGCCAGCTCACCTGCAGGACAGGGTAACAATCAGCCCCAGCATTTT
CASSPAGQGNNQPQHF
>15|TRBV18|-|-|TRBJ2-2
TGTGCCAGCTCACCCGGGACACCTGACACCGGGGAGCTGTTTTTT
CASSPGTPDTGELFF
>16|TRBV6-5|-|-|TRBJ1-5
TGTGCCAGCAGTTACGGGTCCCCGGGGGTCAATCAGCCCCAGCATTTT
CASSYGSPGVNQPQHF
>10|TRBV29-1|-|-|TRBJ1-1
TGCAGCGCTGTGAACACTGAAGCTTTCTTT
CSAVNTEAFF
>12|TRBV10-3|-|-|TRBJ2-7
TGTGCCATCAGTGATATGGGCCACGAGCAGTACTTC
CAISDMGHEQYF
>11|TRBV6-5|-|-|TRBJ2-5
TGTGCCAGCAGACGCGAACTGACCCAGTACTTC
CASRRELTQYF
>14|TRBV11-2|-|-|TRBJ2-7
TGTGCCAGCAGCTTAGGTCCAGGGTCTGGCGAGCAGTACTTC
CASSLGPGSGEQYF
>14|TRBV28|-|-|TRBJ2-3
TGTGCCAGCGCCCGACTAGGTTCGTTGGATACGCAGTATTTT
CASARLGSLDTQYF
>16|TRBV5-1|-|-|TRBJ2-7
TGCGCCAGCAGCCTGTTATCTCCAGGTGGGGGCTACGAGCAGTACTTC
CASSLLSPGGGYEQYF
>15|TRBV6-5|-|-|TRBJ2-7
TGTGCCAGCAGTTACTCGCAGGGAAGCCTATCCGAGCAGTACTTC
CASSYSQGSLSEQYF
>15|TRBV7-9|-|once|TRBJ1-4
TGTGCCAGCAGCTTATCCCGGGCCTCTAGGGAAAAACTGTTTTTT
CASSLSRASREKLFF
>13|TRBV7-2|TRBD1|-|TRBJ2-7
TGTGCCAGCAGCCCGAGACAGGGGCACGAGCAGTACTTC
CASSPRQGHEQYF
>15|TRBV6-5|-|-|TRBJ1-1
TGTGCCAGCATCTCCCGGGGGGGTGTGAACACTGAAGCTTTCTTT
CASISRGGVNTEAFF
>12|TRBV7-2|-|-|TRBJ2-7
TGTGCCAGCAGCAGGGGATCCTACGAGCAGTACTTC
CASSRGSYEQYF
>15|TRBV5-1|-|-|TRBJ2-1
TGCGCCAGCAGCGCAAGTATATACTCCTACAATGAGCAGTTCTTC
CASSASIYSYNEQFF
>16|TRBV5-1|-|-|TRBJ2-1
TGCGCCAGCAGCGGGTCGGGCGGGAACTCCTACAATGAGCAGTTCTTC
CASSGSGGNSYNEQFF